In its sample, the clone carrying this T cell receptor (beta chain) was seen many times. Antigen: not known. The data are from a study of shared clonotypes between healthy human individuals. Study details: Plates per donor: three CD4 naive, three CD4 memory, two CD8 naive, one CD8 memory.

DNA at about 210 ng, tens of thousands of T cell genomes, went into sorted-subset replicate PCRs. Measured with immunoSEQ multiplex PCR; TCRdb has only the in-frame clones, and not every one. The data show under 150,000 clones, with about 62% seen just once and just under 25% held by the top ten. The V gene end was trimmed by 3 bases and the J gene end by 2 bases; junction bases not matched to a gene: 7. Germline V gene lookup returns CDR1 LNHDA and CDR2 SQIVND (reference sequence). This CDR3 has 15 residues. Overall study findings and caveats: Researchers found naive subsets generally carried larger estimated richness than memory subsets.

The receptor comes from a woman between 25 and 40 years old in good health. The chain employs TRBV19 and TRBJ2-7; 7 nucleotides agree with TRBD1. Sequencing was performed on memory CD8+ T cells sorted from blood. The subset is: CD45RO+ cells pooled with CCR7-negative TemRA cells. The CDR3 here is CASSMDEGAAYEQYF. DNA for the CDR3: TGTGCCAGTAGTATGGATGAGGGGGCCGCCTACGAGCAGTACTTC.